This T cell receptor (beta chain) was observed in a study of T cell clones after liver transplantation. Study-level background: In this trial, immunosuppression withdrawal was attempted within 2 years of liver transplant. Post-transplant blood was tracked for graft-donor-reactive T cell clones identified in a pre-transplant mixed lymphocyte reaction. Regarding the study as a whole: Post-transplant, graft-donor-reactive CD4 TCRbeta sequences in blood dropped significantly in most of the 8 subjects.

Only in-frame clones appear in the TCRdb table, and some are missing; sequencing was by immunoSEQ multiplex PCR. The top ten hold 0.75% to 0.85% of the sample, which has around 110,000 clones, 90% seen once. Germline CDR1 is SEHNR and CDR2 is FQNEAQ (reference sequence). With 8 bases removed from V and 0 bases from J, the gap between germline ends came to 14 bases. The CDR3 is 15 residues long. Details on this clone: The antigen is unknown.

The source of this sequence is a human patient who received a liver transplant. The graft donor may have given rise to some T cells. This chain connects TRBV7-9 to TRBJ2-1; no clear D. This material consisted of CD4+ T cells from blood, taken 12 months after liver transplant. The CDR3: CASVRRADSYNEQFF. The DNA for the CDR3 is TGTGCCAGCGTCAGAAGGGCGGACTCCTACAATGAGCAGTTCTTC.